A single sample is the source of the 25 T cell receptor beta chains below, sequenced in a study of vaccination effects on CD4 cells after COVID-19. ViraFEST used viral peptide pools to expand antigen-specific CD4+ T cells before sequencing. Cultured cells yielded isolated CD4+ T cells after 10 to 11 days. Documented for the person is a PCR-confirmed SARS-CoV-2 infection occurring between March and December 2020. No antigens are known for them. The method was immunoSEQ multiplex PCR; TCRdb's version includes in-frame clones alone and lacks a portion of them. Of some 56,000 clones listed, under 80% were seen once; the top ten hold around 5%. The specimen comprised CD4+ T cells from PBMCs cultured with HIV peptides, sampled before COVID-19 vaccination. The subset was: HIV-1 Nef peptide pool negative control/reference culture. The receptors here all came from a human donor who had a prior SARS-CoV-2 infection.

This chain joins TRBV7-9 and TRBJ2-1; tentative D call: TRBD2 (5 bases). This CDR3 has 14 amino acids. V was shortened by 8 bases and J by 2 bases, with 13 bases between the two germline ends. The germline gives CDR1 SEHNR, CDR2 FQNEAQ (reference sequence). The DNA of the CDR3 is TGTGCCAGCTCCCTCGGGGTAACCTACAATGAGCAGTTCTTC. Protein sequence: CASSLGVTYNEQFF.

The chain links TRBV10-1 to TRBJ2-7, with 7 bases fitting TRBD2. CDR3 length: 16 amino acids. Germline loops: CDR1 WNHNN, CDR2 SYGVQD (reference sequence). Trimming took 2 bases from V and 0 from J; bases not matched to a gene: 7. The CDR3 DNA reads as TGCGCCAGCAGTGAGAGGACTAGATCGAGCTCCTACGAGCAGTACTTC. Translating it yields CASSERTRSSSYEQYF.

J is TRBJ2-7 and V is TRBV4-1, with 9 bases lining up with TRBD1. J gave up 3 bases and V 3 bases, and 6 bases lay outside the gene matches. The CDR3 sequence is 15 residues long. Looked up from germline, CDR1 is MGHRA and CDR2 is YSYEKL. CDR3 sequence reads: CASSHQDRGDYEQYF. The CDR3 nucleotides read TGCGCCAGCAGCCACCAGGACAGGGGCGACTACGAGCAGTACTTC.

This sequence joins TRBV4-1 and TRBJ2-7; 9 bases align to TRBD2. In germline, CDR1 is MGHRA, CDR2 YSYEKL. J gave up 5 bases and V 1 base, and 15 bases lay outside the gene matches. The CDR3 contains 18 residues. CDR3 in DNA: TGCGCCAGCAGCCAAGGCATGATGGGGCGGGAGGGCCTTAACGAGCAGTACTTC. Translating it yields CASSQGMMGREGLNEQYF.

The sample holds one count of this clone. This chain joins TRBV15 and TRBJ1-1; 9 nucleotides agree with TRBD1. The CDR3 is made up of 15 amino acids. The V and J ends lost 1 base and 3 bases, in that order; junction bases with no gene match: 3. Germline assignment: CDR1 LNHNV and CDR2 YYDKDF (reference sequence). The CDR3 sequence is CATSRARTGDTEAFF. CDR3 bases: TGTGCCACCAGCAGAGCCAGGACAGGGGACACTGAAGCTTTCTTT.

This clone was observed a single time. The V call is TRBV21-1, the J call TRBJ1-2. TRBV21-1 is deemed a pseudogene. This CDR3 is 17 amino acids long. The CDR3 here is CASSNSRRGGRYYGYTF. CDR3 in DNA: TGTGCCAGCAGCAACTCCCGACGAGGGGGGCGTTACTATGGCTACACCTTC.

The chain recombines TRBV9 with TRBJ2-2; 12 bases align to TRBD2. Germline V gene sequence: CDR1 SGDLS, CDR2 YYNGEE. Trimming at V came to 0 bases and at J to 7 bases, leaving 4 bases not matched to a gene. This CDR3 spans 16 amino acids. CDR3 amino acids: CASSVGLAGAYGELFF. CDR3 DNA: TGTGCCAGCAGCGTAGGACTAGCGGGAGCTTACGGGGAGCTGTTTTTT.

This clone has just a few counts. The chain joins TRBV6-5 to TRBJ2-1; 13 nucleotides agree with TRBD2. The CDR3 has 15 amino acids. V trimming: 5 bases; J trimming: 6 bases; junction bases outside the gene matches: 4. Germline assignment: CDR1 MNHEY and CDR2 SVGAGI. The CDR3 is CASSQGLAGSNEQFF. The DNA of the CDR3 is TGTGCCAGCAGTCAGGGACTAGCGGGGTCCAATGAGCAGTTCTTC.

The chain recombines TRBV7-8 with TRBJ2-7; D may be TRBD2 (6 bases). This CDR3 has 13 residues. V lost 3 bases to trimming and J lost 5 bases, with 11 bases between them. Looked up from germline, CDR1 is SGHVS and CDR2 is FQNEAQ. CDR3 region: CASSFGGGDEQYF. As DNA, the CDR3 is TGTGCCAGCAGCTTCGGGGGTGGGGACGAGCAGTACTTC.

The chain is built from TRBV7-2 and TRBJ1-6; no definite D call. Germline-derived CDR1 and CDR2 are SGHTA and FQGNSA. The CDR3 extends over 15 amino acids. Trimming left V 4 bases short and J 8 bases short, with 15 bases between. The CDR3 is CASSSPPSAYSPLHF. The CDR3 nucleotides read TGTGCCAGCAGCTCCCCCCCCTCAGCCTATTCACCCCTCCACTTT.

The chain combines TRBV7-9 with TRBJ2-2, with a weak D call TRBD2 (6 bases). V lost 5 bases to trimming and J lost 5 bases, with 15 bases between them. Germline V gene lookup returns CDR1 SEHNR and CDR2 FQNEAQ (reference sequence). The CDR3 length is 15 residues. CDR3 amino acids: CASSPRRGLTGELFF. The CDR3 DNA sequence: TGTGCCAGCAGCCCCCGAAGAGGACTAACCGGGGAGCTGTTTTTT.

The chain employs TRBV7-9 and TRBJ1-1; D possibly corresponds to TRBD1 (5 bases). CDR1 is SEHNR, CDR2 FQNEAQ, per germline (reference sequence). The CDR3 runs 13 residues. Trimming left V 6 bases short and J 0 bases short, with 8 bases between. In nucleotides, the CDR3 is TGTGCCAGCAGGGAACAGGTGAACACTGAAGCTTTCTTT. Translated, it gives CASREQVNTEAFF.

The CDR3, as DNA: TGTGCCAGCAGTTACTCTACAGAAGGCTACACCTTC. Amino acids: CASSYSTEGYTF. This sequence joins TRBV6-6 and TRBJ1-2; D unclear. Germline-derived CDR1 and CDR2 are MNHNY and SVGAGI (reference sequence). The CDR3 is made up of 12 amino acids. Trimming stripped 0 bases from V and 8 bases from J, with 7 bases between.

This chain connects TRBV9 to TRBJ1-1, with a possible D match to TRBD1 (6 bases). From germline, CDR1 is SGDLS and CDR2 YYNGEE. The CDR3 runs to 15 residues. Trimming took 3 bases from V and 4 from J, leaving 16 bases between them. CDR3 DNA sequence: TGTGCCAGCAGCGCCAAACAGGGCTCTATCACTGAAGCTTTCTTT. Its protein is CASSAKQGSITEAFF.

In DNA, the CDR3 is TGTGCCAGCAACCTCGGACAGACGAACACTGAAGCTTTCTTT. Translation: CASNLGQTNTEAFF. V usage is TRBV6-5 and J usage is TRBJ1-1; D perhaps matches TRBD1 (6 bases). The germline CDR1 and CDR2 sequences are MNHEY and SVGAGI. The CDR3 spans 14 residues. V was cut by 7 bases and J by 1 base, with 13 bases left in between.

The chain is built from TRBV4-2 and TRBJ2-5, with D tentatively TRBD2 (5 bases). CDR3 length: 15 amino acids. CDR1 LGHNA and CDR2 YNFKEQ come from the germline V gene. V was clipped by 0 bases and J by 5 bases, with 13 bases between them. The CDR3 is CASSQDSTTAETQYF. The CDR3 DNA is TGTGCCAGCAGCCAAGATTCGACTACCGCGGAGACCCAGTACTTC.

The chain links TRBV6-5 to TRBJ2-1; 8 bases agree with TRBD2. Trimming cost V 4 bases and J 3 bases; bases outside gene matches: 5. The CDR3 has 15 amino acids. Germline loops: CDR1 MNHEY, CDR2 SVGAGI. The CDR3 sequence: CASSWTGGGYNEQFF. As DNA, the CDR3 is TGTGCCAGCAGTTGGACGGGGGGGGGCTACAATGAGCAGTTCTTC.

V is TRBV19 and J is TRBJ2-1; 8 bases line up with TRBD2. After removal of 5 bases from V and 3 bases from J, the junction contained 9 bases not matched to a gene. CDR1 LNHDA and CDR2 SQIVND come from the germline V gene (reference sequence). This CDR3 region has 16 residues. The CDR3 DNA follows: TGTGCCAGTAGTGAACTTTTGCGGGAGGTCTACAATGAGCAGTTCTTC. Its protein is CASSELLREVYNEQFF.

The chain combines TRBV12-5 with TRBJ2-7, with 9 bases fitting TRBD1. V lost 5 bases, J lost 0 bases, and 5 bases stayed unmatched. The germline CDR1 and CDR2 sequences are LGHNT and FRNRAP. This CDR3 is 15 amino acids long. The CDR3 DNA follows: TGTGCTAGTGGTCCGGGACAGGGAGGCTCCTACGAGCAGTACTTC. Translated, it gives CASGPGQGGSYEQYF.

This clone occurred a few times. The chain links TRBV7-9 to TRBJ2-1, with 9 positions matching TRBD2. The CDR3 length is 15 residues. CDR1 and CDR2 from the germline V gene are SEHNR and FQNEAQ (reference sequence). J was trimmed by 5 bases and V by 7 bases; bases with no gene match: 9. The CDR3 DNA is TGTGCCAGCAAGATCCTTTTAGCGGGGGACAATGAGCAGTTCTTC. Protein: CASKILLAGDNEQFF.

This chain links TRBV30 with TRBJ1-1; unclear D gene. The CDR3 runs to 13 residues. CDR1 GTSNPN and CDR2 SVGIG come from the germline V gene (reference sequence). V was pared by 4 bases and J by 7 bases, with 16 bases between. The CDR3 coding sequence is TGTGCCTGGAACCAGCTCTTAGACGGTGAAGCTTTCTTT. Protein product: CAWNQLLDGEAFF.

Here the CDR3 reads CASSQRTENQETQYF. The CDR3 DNA reads as TGTGCCAGCAGCCAAAGGACCGAAAACCAAGAGACCCAGTACTTC. The V call is TRBV3-1 (or the pseudogene TRBV3-2), the J call TRBJ2-5; D is undetermined. The CDR3 consists of 15 residues. In germline, CDR1 is LGHDT, CDR2 YNNKEL (reference sequence). The V end lost 2 bases, the J end lost 0 bases, and 10 bases lay between the germline ends.

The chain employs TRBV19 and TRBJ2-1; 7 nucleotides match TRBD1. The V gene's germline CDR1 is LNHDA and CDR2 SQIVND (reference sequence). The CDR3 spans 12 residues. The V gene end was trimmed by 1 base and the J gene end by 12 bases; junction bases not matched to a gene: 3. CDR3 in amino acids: CASSIVGGRQFF. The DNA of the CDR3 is TGTGCCAGTAGTATAGTAGGGGGCAGGCAGTTCTTC.

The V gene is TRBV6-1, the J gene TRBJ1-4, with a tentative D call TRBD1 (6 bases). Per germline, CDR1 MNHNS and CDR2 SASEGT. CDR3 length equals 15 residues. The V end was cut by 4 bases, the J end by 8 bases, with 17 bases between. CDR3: CASSGGGGAEEKLFF. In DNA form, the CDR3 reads TGTGCCAGCAGTGGAGGCGGGGGGGCGGAGGAAAAACTGTTTTTT.

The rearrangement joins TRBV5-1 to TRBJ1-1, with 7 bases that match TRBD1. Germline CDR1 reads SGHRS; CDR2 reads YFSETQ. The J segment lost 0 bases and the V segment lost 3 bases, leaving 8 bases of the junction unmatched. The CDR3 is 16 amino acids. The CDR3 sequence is CASSSDRRQMNTEAFF. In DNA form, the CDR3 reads TGCGCCAGCAGCTCGGACAGGCGACAGATGAACACTGAAGCTTTCTTT.